The 22 T cell receptor beta chains below come from one sample, sequenced in a study of T cells after yellow fever vaccination. TCRdb passed the 5' RACE reads through MiXCR, listing each CDR3 protein once. The sample has about 310,000 distinct CDR3 sequences; roughly 3.5% are singletons. Source: PBMCs, taken on the day of the yellow fever booster vaccination. The source of these receptors is a man between 18 and 29 years old who received the YFV17D yellow fever vaccine.

In its sample, this clonotype was seen many times. This chain uses TRBV3-1 with TRBJ2-3, with 8 bases that match TRBD2. The germline V gene encodes CDR1 LGHDT and CDR2 YNNKEL (reference sequence). This CDR3 is 13 amino acids long. V lost 8 bases to trimming and J lost 6 bases; unmatched junction nucleotides: 7. CDR3 nucleotide sequence: TGTGCCAGCCAACCGGGGGGGCGTGATACGCAGTATTTT. Protein product: CASQPGGRDTQYF.

This clonotype was recorded at least ten times. The chain employs TRBV28 and TRBJ1-1; maybe TRBD1 (5 bases). CDR1 MDHEN and CDR2 SYDVKM come from the germline V gene. This CDR3 region has 16 residues. V lost 2 bases to trimming and J lost 5 bases, with 18 bases between them. The CDR3 sequence: CASSLTGTVIGTEAFF. The CDR3 DNA reads TGTGCCAGCAGTTTAACCGGGACTGTCATCGGGACTGAAGCTTTCTTT.

Many counts were recorded for this clonotype. The chain recombines TRBV7-9 with TRBJ1-6; tentatively, D is TRBD1 (5 bases). V gave up 5 bases and J gave up 7 bases, with 15 bases separating them. Germline V lookup: CDR1 SEHNR, CDR2 FQNEAQ (reference sequence). The CDR3 length is 15 residues. The CDR3: CASSNAQWGNSPLHF. CDR3 DNA sequence: TGTGCCAGCAGCAACGCCCAGTGGGGGAATTCACCCCTCCACTTT.

CDR3 in DNA: TGTGCCAGCAGCCCGCCCGACAGGGTCTCTAGCGGGGGGTTCTACGAGCAGTACGTC. It translates to CASSPPDRVSSGGFYEQYV. V usage is TRBV7-9 and J usage is TRBJ2-7; TRBD2 agrees at 11 bases. The CDR3 totals 19 residues. Germline CDR1 reads SEHNR; CDR2 reads FQNEAQ (reference sequence). Trimming removed 5 bases from V and 3 bases from J; junction bases left unmatched: 18.

This clonotype was recorded at least ten times. The rearrangement joins TRBV20-1 to TRBJ2-7, with unresolved D. Trimming took off 5 bases at V and 4 bases at J, with 6 bases between the two ends. The CDR3 spans 10 residues. In germline, CDR1 is DFQATT, CDR2 SNEGSKA (reference sequence). The CDR3 region is CSAQRYEQYF. In DNA form, the CDR3 reads TGCAGTGCTCAGCGATACGAGCAGTACTTC.

This clonotype was detected only a few times. The chain recombines TRBV7-9 with TRBJ2-3, with D perhaps TRBD2 (5 bases). Looked up from germline, CDR1 is SEHNR and CDR2 is FQNEAQ (reference sequence). The CDR3 extends over 13 amino acids. V was cut by 4 bases and J by 10 bases, with 15 bases left in between. CDR3 region: CASSSDPGSSQYF. CDR3 sequence (DNA): TGTGCCAGCAGCTCTGACCCGGGATCTTCGCAGTATTTT.

Many counts were recorded for this clonotype. This rearrangement joins TRBV6-5 to TRBJ1-1; a weak D match, TRBD1 (5 bases). Trimming cost V 7 bases and J 1 base, with 10 bases left between them. CDR1 is MNHEY, CDR2 SVGAGI, per germline. The CDR3 totals 13 residues. DNA for the CDR3: TGTGCCAGCACCCCGACAGAGAACACTGAAGCTTTCTTT. It specifies CASTPTENTEAFF.

This clonotype occurred a few times. The V gene is TRBV7-8, the J gene TRBJ2-7; D gene ambiguous. The V end was cut by 2 bases, the J end by 6 bases, with 5 bases between. CDR3 length: 11 amino acids. Looked up from germline, CDR1 is SGHVS and CDR2 is FQNEAQ. CDR3 bases: TGTGCCAGCAGCTTATTTGGCGAGCAGTACTTC. It yields the protein CASSLFGEQYF. The full variable domain, in which reference TRBV7-8 and TRBJ2-7 provide the parts outside the CDR3, is GAGVSQSPRYKVAKRGQDVALRCDPISGHVSLFWYQQALGQGPEFLTYFQNEAQLDKSGLPSDRFFAERPEGSVSTLKIQRTQQEDSAVYLCASSLFGEQYFGPGTRLTVT.

The chain joins TRBV5-5 to TRBJ2-3; unclear D gene. The CDR3 spans 13 residues. The germline gives CDR1 SGHKS, CDR2 YYEKEE (reference sequence). With 3 bases removed from V and 4 bases from J, the gap between germline ends came to 9 bases. The CDR3 loop reads CASSSFGSDTQYF. The CDR3 coding sequence is TGTGCCAGCAGCTCTTTCGGGTCAGATACGCAGTATTTT. Supplemented by reference TRBV5-5 and TRBJ2-3, the full variable domain reads DAGVTQSPTHLIKTRGQQVTLRCSPISGHKSVSWYQQVLGQGPQFIFQYYEKEERGRGNFPDRFSARQFPNYSSELNVNALLLGDSALYLCASSSFGSDTQYFGPGTRLTVL.

This clonotype was observed at least ten times. The rearrangement links TRBV9 to TRBJ2-5; 9 bases agree with TRBD2. CDR3 length: 16 amino acids. Trimming at V came to 4 bases and at J to 2 bases, leaving 9 bases not matched to a gene. The germline CDR1 and CDR2 sequences are SGDLS and YYNGEE. The CDR3 here is CASSLGVAGEQETQYF. As DNA, the CDR3 is TGTGCCAGCAGCTTAGGCGTAGCGGGGGAACAAGAGACCCAGTACTTC.

This clonotype was seen at least ten times. V and J are TRBV29-1 and TRBJ2-1; tentatively, D is TRBD1 or TRBD2 (6 bases each). Trimming pared 6 bases from V and 8 bases from J, leaving 17 bases between. Germline-derived CDR1 and CDR2 are SQVTM and ANQGSEA. This CDR3 is built from 13 residues. The CDR3 region has the DNA TGCAGCGTACCCACCTTCGGGGGCGATGAGCAGTTCTTC. Encoded protein: CSVPTFGGDEQFF.

The chain carries TRBV7-2 and TRBJ2-7, with no clear D. The CDR3 spans 15 residues. The V end was cut by 4 bases, the J end by 2 bases, with 15 bases between. From germline, CDR1 is SGHTA and CDR2 FQGNSA. The CDR3 bases are TGTGCCAGCAGCTGGGCGGCAGGAGATACCTACGAGCAGTACTTC. It encodes CASSWAAGDTYEQYF.

This clonotype was seen many times. The rearrangement joins TRBV7-2 to TRBJ2-5; no clear D. V lost 3 bases and J 2 bases, leaving 7 bases between the germline ends. Germline lookup yields CDR1 SGHTA and CDR2 FQGNSA. The length of the CDR3 is 13 residues. CDR3 sequence: CASSFGQQETQYF. The CDR3 nucleotides read TGTGCCAGCAGCTTTGGCCAGCAAGAGACCCAGTACTTC.

This clonotype was observed at least ten times. The J gene is TRBJ2-3, the V gene TRBV4-1; D not resolved. V dropped 0 bases and J dropped 4 bases, with 5 bases sitting between them. This CDR3 has 13 amino acids. Looked up from germline, CDR1 is MGHRA and CDR2 is YSYEKL. The CDR3 sequence is CASSQDGPDTQYF. DNA of the CDR3: TGCGCCAGCAGCCAAGATGGCCCAGATACGCAGTATTTT.

At least ten counts were recorded for this clonotype. The CDR3 bases are TGTGCCAGCAGCCCTTCCCACGGGACAGGGCGTCAGCCCCAGCATTTT. This codes for CASSPSHGTGRQPQHF. The chain links TRBV3-1 to TRBJ1-5; 9 bases are shared with TRBD1. Looked up from germline, CDR1 is LGHDT and CDR2 is YNNKEL (reference sequence). V dropped 4 bases and J dropped 6; count of bases not matched to a gene: 10. The CDR3 sequence is 16 residues long.

This clonotype occurred a few times. The J gene is TRBJ2-2, the V gene TRBV6-5; D might be TRBD1 (5 bases). CDR1 and CDR2 (germline): MNHEY, SVGAGI. The CDR3 is 17 residues long. V was cut by 3 bases and J by 4 bases, with 18 bases left in between. The CDR3 region has the DNA TGTGCCAGCAGTTATAATCCAGCCCGAAGGGGCACCGGGGAGCTGTTTTTT. This codes for CASSYNPARRGTGELFF.

There are many counts of this clonotype. One end of the junction is discordant with germline, which a read error may explain. V usage is TRBV12-3 or TRBV12-4 and J usage is TRBJ1-1, with TRBD1 as a possible D gene (5 bases). The CDR3 totals 12 residues. The CDR3, as DNA: TGTGCCAGCAGTTTAGCGAGTACGGGGGGAAACTTT. Amino acids: CASSLASTGGNF.

V gene TRBV4-1 combines with J gene TRBJ2-6; 11 nucleotides agree with TRBD1. The ends lost 4 bases at V and 1 base at J; junction bases unmatched: 6. The CDR3 runs to 18 residues. Germline loops: CDR1 MGHRA, CDR2 YSYEKL. CDR3 sequence reads: CASSLGQGAWSGANVLTF. CDR3 in DNA: TGCGCCAGCAGCCTCGGACAGGGGGCTTGGTCTGGGGCCAACGTCCTGACTTTC.

This clonotype was found many times. The chain couples TRBV4-3 to TRBJ2-1, with 12 bases identical to TRBD2. The CDR3 loop spans 15 amino acids. The V gene end was trimmed by 4 bases and the J gene end by 6 bases; junction bases not matched to a gene: 4. Germline CDR1 and CDR2: LGHNA and YSLEER. CDR3 amino acids: CASSPTSGGVNEQFF. CDR3 coding DNA: TGCGCCAGCAGCCCGACTAGCGGGGGAGTCAATGAGCAGTTCTTC.

The CDR3: CASSLGTGVYEQYV. DNA for the CDR3: TGCGCCAGCAGCTTGGGGACAGGGGTCTACGAGCAGTACGTC. The V and J genes are TRBV5-1 and TRBJ2-7; 9 bases fit TRBD1. V gave up 0 bases and J gave up 3 bases; unmatched junction bases: 1. CDR3 length: 14 residues. Germline values: CDR1 SGHRS, CDR2 YFSETQ.

This clonotype showed up just a few times. V and J are TRBV6-5 and TRBJ1-1; D gene uncertain. From germline, CDR1 is MNHEY and CDR2 SVGAGI. The CDR3 sequence is 16 residues long. V was clipped by 0 bases and J by 4 bases, with 15 bases between them. The CDR3 is CASSYSRSSGGTEAFF. As DNA, the CDR3 is TGTGCCAGCAGTTACTCGAGGAGCAGTGGAGGCACTGAAGCTTTCTTT.

This clonotype was observed many times. The V call is TRBV28, the J call TRBJ2-5, with D tentatively TRBD1 or TRBD2 (6 bases each). With 4 bases removed from V and 6 bases from J, the gap between germline ends came to 21 bases. Looked up from germline, CDR1 is MDHEN and CDR2 is SYDVKM. The CDR3 extends over 16 amino acids. The DNA of the CDR3 is TGTGCCAGCAGTTCTAACCGGATGGGGGGCCCTCAGACCCAGTACTTC. This codes for CASSSNRMGGPQTQYF.